This T cell receptor (beta chain) was captured by sequencing in a study of blood T cell repertoires in COVID-19. Study details: Samples taken during acute and convalescent COVID-19 were collected in the United States, Italy and Spain. Nucleic acid was either cDNA or gDNA, and it came from T cells, B-cell-depleted T cells, or PBMCs.

This clone was seen only once. Germline V gives CDR1 MNHEY, CDR2 SMNVEV (reference sequence). V lost 5 bases and J lost 1; bases outside the gene matches: 4. This CDR3 spans 16 amino acids. Original methodology: Counts of nucleated cells, estimated from reference gene primer amplification, were obtained. The assay was immunoSEQ multiplex PCR, and TCRdb's table has in-frame clones only and misses some. The DNA gave D and trimming, while V, J and clone size come from that table. The profile shows 130,000 to 150,000 clones, about nine tenths of them singletons. This sequence was found in a man in his forties or fifties with active or convalescent COVID-19. The chain links TRBV27 to TRBJ2-2; TRBD2 aligns across 10 bases. The sample comprised peripheral blood. CDR3 DNA sequence: TGTGCCAGCAGTCCCATAGCGGGAGGGAACACCGGGGAGCTGTTTTTT. Amino acid sequence: CASSPIAGGNTGELFF.